Here is one T cell receptor beta chain with its context. The antigen this receptor binds is unknown. No qualities accompany the bases; no much larger clone lies one base away. Cut back by 2 bases and 2 bases, the V and J ends lie 12 bases apart. Inclusive of the bounding cysteine and phenylalanine, the CDR3 is 16 residues long. The DNA shown is the 48-base CDR3, in frame from base 1. The germline V gene sets CDR1 to SGHAT and CDR2 to FQNNGV. This sample was included in a study of Tregs in tolerant kidney transplant recipients (dated by TCRdb to between 2018 and 2021). Study-wide context: TCRbeta sequencing was used in the study to identify donor-specific regulatory T cells before combined kidney and bone marrow transplantation, and the identified cells were then tracked after transplant. TCRbeta repertoire sequencing was used in a few healthy controls to compare several methods for expanding Tregs specific for an allogeneic donor.

Genomic DNA was extracted from sorted cells with the QIAGEN DNeasy Blood and Tissue Kit for TCRbeta CDR3 sequencing. Through immunoSEQ, high-throughput TCRbeta CDR3 sequencing was done commercially, including PCR amplification with internal controls and bias correction. As for how the authors treated the data: A unique productive TCRbeta sequence was defined by the CDR3 nucleotide sequence when primers matched, and otherwise by the CDR3 amino acid sequence together with the Vbeta and Jbeta genes. To correct sorting error, sequences shared between sorted populations at a frequency ratio of 2:1 or less were removed; the rest were assigned to the higher population. Donor-reactive sequences were defined as at least 5-fold expanded in CFSE-low cells versus unstimulated cells, with frequency of at least 0.01% in CFSE-low cells. Repertoire divergence was quantified by Jensen-Shannon divergence calculated from the top 100 TCRbeta sequences ranked by frequency. When a sample had multiple sequencing runs, each run was corrected for sorting error separately and the runs were then pooled. TCRdb's version of the immuneACCESS table is confined to in-frame rearrangements and falls short of the full clone set. An unresolved V gene accounts for under half of the shortfall where checked; the remainder is of unknown origin. The DNA gave D and trimming, while V, J and clone size come from that table. Counted in this sample were 90,000 or so clones; around 90% of them appeared once. The ten largest clones represent over 3.5% of the sample.

Thawed PBMCs were FACS-sorted into unstimulated Tregs (CD4+CD25+CD127-), CD4+ non-Tregs (CD4+CD25-), CD4 cells and CD8 cells. Healthy control blood was obtained either as purchased buffy coats or from healthy volunteers. Healthy control blood was separated into PBMCs by Ficoll density gradient and cryopreserved, and patient PBMCs were collected both before and after transplant. Study-wide findings and limitations: Biological reproducibility was not examined directly, but technical replication error appeared to be minimal. The study was constrained by small patient numbers, and validation of the findings is required in larger populations and under other immunosuppression protocols. Expanding Tregs with activated donor B cells appeared to identify the most biologically relevant and donor-specific TCRbeta repertoire.

This chain is built from TRBV11-2 and TRBJ2-2; the D gene is perhaps TRBD1, from 6 matching bases. Sequencing used CD8+ T cells from blood. The origin of this receptor is a human donor in good health. The sequenced DNA: TGTGCCAGCAGCTTACCCGACAGGATTAACACCGGGGAGCTGTTTTTT. Its protein is CASSLPDRINTGELFF.